This T cell receptor (beta chain) was retrieved from a study of shared clonotypes between healthy human individuals. TCRdb's copy holds only in-frame clones and misses some; the assay was immunoSEQ multiplex PCR. The data hold some 650,000 clones, with roughly 97% observed a single time. V was pared by 7 bases and J by 0 bases, with 10 bases between. Looked up from germline, CDR1 is SEHNR and CDR2 is FQNEAQ (reference sequence). CDR3 length: 14 residues. On this clone: Its antigen is still unknown.

Whole-study results and caveats: How much donors shared clonotypes was expected to be affected by sequencing depth. The study sampled only blood, and tissue repertoires likely differ.

The TCR was taken from a young woman in good health. The gene calls are TRBV7-9 and TRBJ1-3; the D is unclear. Sample: naive CD4+ T cells sorted from blood. As for subset: CD45RA+ positively selected. The CDR3 is CASTPRNSGNTIYF. The CDR3 nucleotides read TGTGCCAGCACCCCCAGGAACTCTGGAAACACCATATATTTT.